Following are 14 T cell receptor beta chains from one sample sequenced in a study of cytomegalovirus exposure and HLA in healthy donors. PCR employed 60 Vbeta and 13 Jbeta primers. This table comes from immunoSEQ multiplex PCR, and its TCRdb copy is limited to in-frame clones, with some not included. In the table there are about 160,000 clones, 80% to 85% of which are singletons. The sample was PBMCs. The origin of the receptors is a young man in good health and CMV-seronegative.

This chain joins TRBV7-9 and TRBJ2-5; TRBD1 agrees at 8 bases. This CDR3 has 14 amino acids. CDR1 is SEHNR and CDR2 is FQNEAQ in the germline V gene (reference sequence). V lost 2 bases, J lost 3 bases, and 2 bases stayed unmatched. CDR3 DNA: TGTGCCAGCAGCTTATTGGACAGGGAAGAGACCCAGTACTTC. As protein: CASSLLDREETQYF.

This chain joins TRBV27 and TRBJ2-2, with 7 bases identical to TRBD2. Germline V lookup: CDR1 MNHEY, CDR2 SMNVEV (reference sequence). The CDR3 contains 14 residues. Trimming at V came to 3 bases and at J to 6 bases, leaving 4 bases not matched to a gene. CDR3 in amino acids: CASSFGGGAGELFF. CDR3 sequence (DNA): TGTGCCAGCAGTTTCGGTGGGGGGGCCGGGGAGCTGTTTTTT.

This clone was recorded once. V and J are TRBV18 and TRBJ1-1, with D possibly matching TRBD1 (5 bases). The CDR3 runs 18 residues. Germline values: CDR1 KGHSH, CDR2 LQKENI. V was shortened by 2 bases and J by 0 bases, with 19 bases between the two germline ends. CDR3 residues: CASSPRTSGTRMNTEAFF. Here the CDR3 DNA reads TGTGCCAGCTCACCAAGGACATCGGGGACTCGAATGAACACTGAAGCTTTCTTT.

The genes are TRBV18 and TRBJ2-6; a possible D gene is TRBD1 (6 bases). The CDR3 has 18 amino acids. Germline lookup yields CDR1 KGHSH and CDR2 LQKENI. V shed 0 bases and J shed 2 bases, with 14 bases lying between them. CDR3 protein: CASSPPDRILAGANVLTF. The CDR3 coding sequence is TGTGCCAGCTCACCACCCGACAGGATTTTGGCTGGGGCCAACGTCCTGACTTTC.

This sequence joins TRBV4-2 and TRBJ2-2, with TRBD1 identical over 8 bases. V was clipped by 3 bases and J by 0 bases; unmatched bases: 3. CDR1 is LGHNA and CDR2 is YNFKEQ in the germline V gene. The CDR3 contains 16 residues. As DNA, the CDR3 is TGTGCCAGCAGCCAGGCGACAGGGGCGAACACCGGGGAGCTGTTTTTT. Its translation: CASSQATGANTGELFF.

This clone was detected once. The chain is built from TRBV7-9 and TRBJ1-2; TRBD1 might be the D (6 bases). The V end lost 2 bases, the J end lost 8 bases, and 12 bases lay between the germline ends. The germline gives CDR1 SEHNR, CDR2 FQNEAQ (reference sequence). The CDR3 is made up of 13 amino acids. The chain's CDR3 is CASSLKGESGYTF. As DNA, the CDR3 is TGTGCCAGCAGCTTAAAGGGGGAGTCCGGCTACACCTTC.

The V gene is TRBV25-1, the J gene TRBJ1-5, with D unresolved. Looked up from germline, CDR1 is MGHDK and CDR2 is SYGVNS. V was trimmed by 4 bases and J by 4 bases, leaving 5 bases between them. The CDR3 covers 12 residues. Here the CDR3 DNA reads TGTGCCAGCAGTGGACTTAATCAGCCCCAGCATTTT. It is translated as CASSGLNQPQHF.

This rearrangement joins TRBV6-5 to TRBJ1-1; 7 nucleotides match TRBD1. This CDR3 comprises 13 residues. V lost 5 bases, J lost 3 bases, and 3 bases stayed unmatched. The germline V gene has CDR1 MNHEY and CDR2 SVGAGI. This CDR3 reads CASSEGAHTEAFF. Here the CDR3 DNA reads TGTGCCAGCAGTGAGGGGGCGCACACTGAAGCTTTCTTT.

This chain joins TRBV18 and TRBJ1-1, with 11 bases that match TRBD1. The CDR3 has 15 residues. V lost 5 bases and J lost 5; bases outside the gene matches: 7. Germline V lookup: CDR1 KGHSH, CDR2 LQKENI. The CDR3 region is CASSTGTGGETEAFF. The CDR3 bases are TGTGCCAGCTCAACCGGGACAGGGGGAGAGACTGAAGCTTTCTTT.

This clone showed up just a few times. The chain carries TRBV2 and TRBJ1-1; D ambiguous. The CDR3 has 10 residues. Per the germline V gene, CDR1 is SNHLY and CDR2 is FYNNEI. Trimming took 11 bases from V and 2 from J, leaving 6 bases between them. This chain's CDR3 is CAGSNTEAFF. The DNA for the CDR3 is TGTGCCGGGAGTAACACTGAAGCTTTCTTT.

As regards this clone: One end of the junction does not line up with germline, which may come from a read error. The V and J genes are TRBV4-3 and TRBJ1-5; 7 bases are a match to TRBD1. The V gene's germline CDR1 is LGHNA and CDR2 YSLEER. This CDR3 has 19 amino acids. The CDR3 spells CASNQEAIGAGGANQPQHF. In DNA, the CDR3 is TGCGCCAGCAACCAAGAAGCCATAGGGGCAGGGGGTGCAAATCAGCCCCAGCATTTT.

The chain links TRBV29-1 to TRBJ2-3; 9 nucleotides line up with TRBD2. Losses at the gene ends were 7 bases for V and 2 bases for J; bases not matched to a gene: 4. In germline, CDR1 is SQVTM, CDR2 ANQGSEA. The CDR3 consists of 13 residues. CDR3 sequence (DNA): TGCAGCGGTAGCGGGGGAGCCACAGATACGCAGTATTTT. Translated, it gives CSGSGGATDTQYF.

The chain joins TRBV15 to TRBJ2-5, with 10 nucleotides matching TRBD1. Germline V gene lookup returns CDR1 LNHNV and CDR2 YYDKDF (reference sequence). Trimming at V came to 8 bases and at J to 7 bases, leaving 10 bases not matched to a gene. The CDR3 sequence is 14 residues long. The CDR3 nucleotides are TGTGCCACCGGGGCGGCTGGACAGGGGGGGACCCAGTACTTC. Its translation: CATGAAGQGGTQYF.

The chain's CDR3 is CASSSQDREKLFF. The CDR3 nucleotides read TGTGCCAGCAGTTCCCAGGACAGGGAAAAACTGTTTTTT. The chain links TRBV28 to TRBJ1-4, with TRBD1 matching 7 bases. V shed 4 bases, J shed 8 bases, and the junction held 4 bases outside the gene matches. Germline CDR1 MDHEN, CDR2 SYDVKM. The CDR3 consists of 13 residues.